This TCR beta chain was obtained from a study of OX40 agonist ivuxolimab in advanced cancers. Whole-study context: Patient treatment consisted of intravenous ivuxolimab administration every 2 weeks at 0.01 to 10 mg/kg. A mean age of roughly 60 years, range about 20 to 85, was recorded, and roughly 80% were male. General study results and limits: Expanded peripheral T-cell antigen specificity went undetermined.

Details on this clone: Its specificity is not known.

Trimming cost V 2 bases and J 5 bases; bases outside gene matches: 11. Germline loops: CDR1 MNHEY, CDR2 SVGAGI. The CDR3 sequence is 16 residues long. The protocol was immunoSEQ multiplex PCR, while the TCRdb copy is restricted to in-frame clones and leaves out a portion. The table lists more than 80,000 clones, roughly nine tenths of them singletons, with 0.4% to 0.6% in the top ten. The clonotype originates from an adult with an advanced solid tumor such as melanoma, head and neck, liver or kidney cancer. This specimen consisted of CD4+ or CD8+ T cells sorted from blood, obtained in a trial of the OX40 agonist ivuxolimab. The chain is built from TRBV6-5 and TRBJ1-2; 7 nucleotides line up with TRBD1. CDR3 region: CASSYGDRATLYGYTF. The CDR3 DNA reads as TGTGCCAGCAGTTACGGCGACAGGGCTACCCTTTATGGCTACACCTTC.